The rows below give T cell receptor beta chains drawn from one sample of a study of regulatory T cells in long-lasting Graves disease. TCRdb redid the calling of the multiplex PCR reads with MiXCR, one entry per CDR3 protein. The sample records about 450,000 distinct CDR3 sequences, 15% to 20% being singletons. This sample also belongs to another study, concerning T cells in Graves' hyperthyroidism and ophthalmopathy.

The starting material was peripheral blood mononuclear cells (PBMCs), obtained at new diagnosis, from a patient treated with antithyroid drugs. These receptors all stem from a woman aged 25 to 39 with Graves disease. Both conserved end residues are trimmed from each CDR3. D genes are given only for firm matches. Clone size is shown for a subset of rows, as once, few, many or a class of expanded clone.

j_call clone_size d_call v_call cdr3_aa
TRBJ2-1 . TRBD2 TRBV12-3/TRBV12-4 ADSLRSSGKQF
. few . TRBV4-3 ASSQEPAVTQY
TRBJ2-7 many TRBD1 TRBV11-2 ASTRDRLSYEQY
TRBJ1-2 many . TRBV29-1 SVGGNTYGYT
TRBJ2-3 . TRBD2 TRBV6-5 ASSSLAGVADTQY
TRBJ1-3 few . TRBV10-2 ASSEEVFSGNTIY
TRBJ2-2 . TRBD1 TRBV27 ASAPGQGYRYGELF
TRBJ2-3 many . TRBV6-1 ASSPSSDTQY
TRBJ2-2 few TRBD2 TRBV19 ASSPPGLAGVRTGELF
TRBJ2-4 . . TRBV28 ASSPPRGLAKNIQY
TRBJ2-1 many TRBD2 TRBV19 ASSRTSGSLGNEQF
TRBJ1-2 many TRBD1 TRBV10-3 AIRTERDRESVGGYT
TRBJ2-1 many TRBD2 TRBV11-2 ASSLDRTSDEQF
TRBJ1-5 . TRBD1 TRBV7-9 ASSPGQGPSNQPQH
TRBJ2-3 . . TRBV4-3 ASSQENEAGDTQY
TRBJ2-3 many . TRBV18 ASSTVGSGDTDTQY
TRBJ2-5 . TRBD1 TRBV3-1 ASSQNTGTAQETQY
TRBJ2-3 many . TRBV11-3 ASSSRDGDTQY
TRBJ1-1 many TRBD1 TRBV9 ASSVAQGASEAF
TRBJ2-1 . . TRBV18 ASSPLLQTSYNEQF
TRBJ2-1 many TRBD2 TRBV5-1 ASSHAATSGFYNEQF
TRBJ2-3 many . TRBV20-1 SARVYGRSADTQY
TRBJ1-1 . . TRBV19 ASSIPGGVTEAF
TRBJ2-5 few . TRBV30 AWSVWRAKETQY
TRBJ2-7 many TRBD1 TRBV30 AWKGGGSYEQY
TRBJ2-1 few TRBD2 TRBV29-1 SVLNIAGEQF
TRBJ2-3 many . TRBV6-9 ASSYKREDTQY
TRBJ1-5 . . TRBV20-1 SAAQGRSNQPQH
TRBJ2-3 . . TRBV28 ASSLFDPGSDTQY
TRBJ2-7 many . TRBV15 ATSRVYDIVNEQY
TRBJ1-1 many . TRBV12-3/TRBV12-4 ASRQQGWNTEAF
TRBJ1-5 many . TRBV20-1 SARDDRPQH
TRBJ2-1 many TRBD2 TRBV7-3 ASSVSGGSYNEQF
TRBJ1-5 few . TRBV15 ATSGRHSNQPQH
TRBJ1-3 few TRBD1 TRBV13 ASSPKDRWSSGNTIY
TRBJ1-4 many . TRBV20-1 SARDGRATNEKLF
TRBJ1-4 . . TRBV28 ASSPIREGRARTNEKLV
TRBJ2-1 many . TRBV6-2/TRBV6-3 ASGSTGGRF
TRBJ2-1 few . TRBV9 ASSVAGVDNEQF
TRBJ2-7 many TRBD1 TRBV28 ASSQGGQGAYEQY
TRBJ1-2 many . TRBV27 ASSLVSGANYGYT
TRBJ2-6 few . TRBV12-3/TRBV12-4 ASSILTPRLRPSGANVLT
TRBJ2-5 many . TRBV5-1 ASSLFSIGETQY
TRBJ1-1 many . TRBV28 ASSPGRGFTEAF
TRBJ2-7 many . TRBV18 ASSPDDTGIHEQY
TRBJ2-3 many TRBD2 TRBV6-2/TRBV6-3 ASSPRLAGERTQY
TRBJ2-5 few . TRBV9 ASSTDSQETQY
TRBJ2-1 many TRBD2 TRBV5-1 ASSVKREGPYNEQF
TRBJ1-1 many . TRBV28 ASSLRGPRWDTEAF
TRBJ1-1 few . TRBV27 ASSFEGGGNTEAF
TRBJ1-5 . . TRBV29-1 SADGSNQPQH
TRBJ2-3 many . TRBV28 ASSLSETGWWEY
TRBJ2-1 many . TRBV28 ASSDLDPPNEQF
TRBJ2-3 . TRBD2 TRBV7-2 ASRRTSGRDTQY
TRBJ2-7 many . TRBV5-6 ASSLSGHQYEQY
TRBJ1-3 . . TRBV4-2 ASSQESGRDTIY
TRBJ2-7 many . TRBV2 ASSFSGGPTYEQY
TRBJ1-1 many TRBD1 TRBV30 AWMWDRTNTEAF
TRBJ2-7 few TRBD2 TRBV29-1 SVEDAGTSYEQY
TRBJ1-2 . . TRBV19 ASSIPDTTFYGYT